The following is a T cell receptor (beta chain) sequence with its context. This clone was observed a few times. Its antigen target is currently unknown. Base qualities are not provided; no much larger clone lies one nucleotide away. The Qiagen DNeasy kit was used to extract genomic DNA from unsorted PBMCs and from the negatively selected CD4+ and CD8+ fractions. TCR beta CDR3 regions were amplified by immunoSEQ multiplex PCR using primers annealing to V and J segments. Amplification bias was minimized using a synthetic immune receptor repertoire, and residual bias was removed computationally after sequencing. Under the source paper's analysis protocol: Custom Python scripts were used to quantify repertoire diversity as the Shannon entropy index. Unsorted, CD4+ and CD8+ repertoires were analyzed separately, except in combined analyses where CD4+ and CD8+ sequences were merged in silico. A clone counted as expanded when the clone's frequency after treatment rose at least 2-fold relative to C1D1, and clones undetected at baseline were given a pseudocount of 0.5. Clones with 0 or 1 copy at C1D1 were classified as singleton clones, and clones with 2 or more copies were classified as non-singleton clones. Clones expanded in unsorted samples were assigned a CD4+, CD8+ or unknown annotation through matching of protein sequences in sorted samples from the same patient. Wilcoxon tests were applied to paired samples to test diversity changes from C1D1 to C4D1. Held by TCRdb, this immuneACCESS table contains in-frame sequences only and omits some clones. Under half of the omission traces to an unresolved V gene where checked; the cause of the rest is unknown. The DNA gave D and trimming, while V, J and clone size come from that table. This sample lists about 39,000 clones; 70% to 80% were detected once. Jointly, the top ten make up roughly 9.8% of the sample.

The time point tag for this specimen amounts to: cycle 4 day 1 (C4D1), after more than five weeks of nivolumab. Every trial patient had relapsed after autologous stem cell transplantation, and cohorts A, B and C differed in prior brentuximab vedotin exposure. A total of 50 to 70 patients with relapsed/refractory classical Hodgkin lymphoma made up the trial cohort, and each patient's best overall response was complete response, partial response or progressive disease. Trial patients were treated with single-agent nivolumab in the multi-cohort phase II CheckMate 205 trial. An independent review committee assessed best overall response by applying the 2007 International Working Group response criteria. Trial PBMCs were obtained immediately prior to nivolumab initiation (C1D1) and on therapy at cycle 2 day 1 and cycle 4 day 1. Peripheral blood was collected in 8 mL Vacutainer Cell Preparation Tubes, from which PBMCs were isolated by centrifugation and then cryopreserved.

The data stem from a study of PD-1 blockade in classical Hodgkin lymphoma (TCRdb year 2020). Broadly, across the study: Nivolumab dosing was 3 mg/kg intravenously every 2 weeks, continuing until either disease progression or unacceptable toxicity. A peripheral blood immune signature of response to PD-1 blockade in classical Hodgkin lymphoma was defined using TCR beta sequencing and CyTOF.

General study outcomes and caveats: Trial patients with a complete response had baseline diversity similar to that of newly diagnosed patients, while partial responders and progressors had significantly lower diversity. A significant rise by C4D1 was seen in CD4+ but not CD8+ TCR diversity (p=0.0027 vs p=0.16), with the rise being most apparent in complete responders (p=0.02). Patients starting nivolumab less than 1 year after ASCT had lower diversity and were excluded from later analyses to avoid confounding by immune reconstitution. The study was limited to a single clinical trial cohort, and causes of repertoire differences, possibly disease activity or prior therapy, remained undefined. Baseline TCR diversity was reported as lower in newly diagnosed patients than in healthy donors, and lower still in relapsed/refractory patients.

The sequencing here drew on peripheral blood mononuclear cells (PBMCs), taken before the fourth cycle of nivolumab. The receptor was derived from a human donor with classical Hodgkin lymphoma.

The bases read TGTGCCAGCAGCGTAGGATATGGGCTTCCTGAAGCTTTCTTT. This gives the protein CASSVGYGLPEAFF. This receptor chain uses TRBV9 and TRBJ1-1; the D gene assignment is ambiguous. V loses 0 bases, J loses 6 bases, and the germline ends lie 12 bases apart. The CDR3 has 14 amino acids, counting the end cysteine and phenylalanine. The entry retains the CDR3 DNA only, 42 bases that are in frame from base 1. Based on the germline V gene, the CDR1 and CDR2 sequences are SGDLS and YYNGEE.